A selection of T cell receptor beta chains follows, all from one sample in a study of blood T cell repertoires in COVID-19. This table comes from immunoSEQ multiplex PCR, and its TCRdb copy is limited to in-frame clones, with some not included. The data hold a few hundred thousand clones, with roughly 77% observed a single time. Sequenced: PBMCs or T cells enriched from blood (not recorded which). The receptors shown here come from a man aged 40-49 years who had recovered from COVID-19. The CDR3 runs from the conserved cysteine through the conserved F or W. The D gene is left open where the match is weak. The size field is filled for only some rows; it gives once, few, many or a size class.

j_call,clone_size,d_call,v_call,cdr3_nt,cdr3_aa
TRBJ2-1,-,-,TRBV24-1,TGTGCCACCAGTGATCGTACTAGCAGTGAGCAGTTCTTC,CATSDRTSSEQFF
TRBJ2-5,-,TRBD2,TRBV19,TGTGCCAGTAGTATAAGCGGACTAGCCCCAGAGACCCAGTACTTC,CASSISGLAPETQYF
TRBJ1-5,-,-,TRBV9,TGTGCCAGCTCCCGGGATCAAGGGAGCAATCAGCCCCAGCATTTT,CASSRDQGSNQPQHF
TRBJ1-5,-,-,TRBV18,TGTGCCAGCTCACCGGAAGACAGAAGCAATCAGCCCCAGCATTTT,CASSPEDRSNQPQHF
TRBJ2-2,-,-,TRBV19,TGTGCCAGTAGTATCCCAGGGATCAAGACCGGGGAGCTGTTTTTT,CASSIPGIKTGELFF
TRBJ1-4,once,TRBD1,TRBV30,TGTGCCGGAGCCCCCGGGACAGGAAATGAAAAACTGTTTTTT,CAGAPGTGNEKLFF
TRBJ2-7,few,TRBD2,TRBV7-8,TGTGCCAGCAGCCCCGGGAGGACGACCTACGAGCAGTACTTC,CASSPGRTTYEQYF
TRBJ1-5,-,-,TRBV2,TGTGCCAGCAGGCCCGGGACTAATAGCAATCAGCCCCAGCATTTT,CASRPGTNSNQPQHF
TRBJ1-2,-,TRBD1,TRBV5-1,TGCGCCAGCAAGGGACAGGGTATAGGCTACACCTTC,CASKGQGIGYTF
TRBJ2-1,-,TRBD2,TRBV10-3,TGTGCCATCAGTGACGGGGCTAGCGGGAGAGATAATGAGCAGTTCTTC,CAISDGASGRDNEQFF